Listed here are 13 T cell receptor beta chains from one sample, sequenced in a study of control samples from healthy donors and cancer patients. Libraries were prepared by immunoSEQ multiplex PCR; TCRdb keeps only in-frame clonotypes and omits some of them. The repertoire holds 55,000 to 75,000 clones, around 87% seen once, with roughly 2.4% in the top ten. The sample was PBMCs. The source of these receptors is a woman aged 45-65 years with head and neck cancer.

The chain has TRBV7-2 and TRBJ2-1, with D perhaps TRBD2 (6 bases). V dropped 4 bases and J dropped 10 bases, with 14 bases sitting between them. Germline CDR1 SGHTA, CDR2 FQGNSA. This CDR3 has 13 residues. The CDR3 here is CASSSYSAGEQFF. In DNA form, the CDR3 reads TGTGCCAGCAGCTCCTATAGTGCGGGGGAGCAGTTCTTC.

This clone was found once. This chain joins TRBV2 and TRBJ2-1, with unresolved D. With 6 bases removed from V and 7 bases from J, the gap between germline ends came to 10 bases. Germline V gene lookup returns CDR1 SNHLY and CDR2 FYNNEI. The CDR3 is made up of 12 amino acids. The CDR3 loop reads CASSDTPNEQFF. The CDR3 bases are TGTGCCAGCAGCGACACTCCAAATGAGCAGTTCTTC.

The chain is built from TRBV28 and TRBJ1-1, with D perhaps matching TRBD1 (5 bases). The length of the CDR3 is 13 residues. Germline CDR1 is MDHEN and CDR2 is SYDVKM. The V end lost 1 base, the J end lost 5 bases, and 8 bases lay between the germline ends. CDR3 region: CASSLSGLTEAFF. The CDR3 DNA reads TGTGCCAGCAGTTTATCAGGGTTAACTGAAGCTTTCTTT.

Concerning this clone: Other DNA sequences in the same sample also yield this CDR3. The CDR3 nucleotides read TGTGCCAGCAGCTTGGCAGGAAATCAGCCCCAGCATTTT. As protein: CASSLAGNQPQHF. The V call is TRBV5-6, the J call TRBJ1-5; no firm D call. Trimming removed 0 bases from V and 4 bases from J, with 5 bases in between. This CDR3 has 13 amino acids. Germline assignment: CDR1 SGHDT and CDR2 YYEEEE. Full variable domain (rest looked up from reference TRBV5-6 and TRBJ1-5): DAGVTQSPTHLIKTRGQQVTLRCSPKSGHDTVSWYQQALGQGPQFIFQYYEEEERQRGNFPDRFSGHQFPNYSSELNVNALLLGDSALYLCASSLAGNQPQHFGDGTRLSIL.

The chain combines TRBV5-6 with TRBJ1-6; D gene ambiguous. V was cut by 2 bases and J by 6 bases, with 9 bases left in between. The CDR3 is 14 residues long. Germline V CDR1 and CDR2: SGHDT, YYEEEE. The CDR3 DNA sequence: TGTGCCAGCAGCTTAGGGAGACGTAATTCACCCCTCCACTTT. Its protein is CASSLGRRNSPLHF.

This rearrangement joins TRBV13 to TRBJ2-4, with unresolved D. CDR3 length: 17 residues. The germline V gene has CDR1 PRHDT and CDR2 FYEKMQ (reference sequence). V dropped 4 bases and J dropped 0 bases, with 16 bases sitting between them. CDR3 loop: CASSSWNSPLAKNIQYF. The CDR3 coding sequence is TGTGCCAGCAGCTCCTGGAACAGTCCCTTAGCCAAAAACATTCAGTACTTC.

This clone was counted between two and nine times. The rearrangement joins TRBV30 to TRBJ1-2; 11 bases are a match to TRBD1. This CDR3 region has 15 residues. CDR1 and CDR2 (germline): GTSNPN, SVGIG (reference sequence). V trimming: 5 bases; J trimming: 0 bases; junction bases outside the gene matches: 5. CDR3 protein: CAWARTGGPNYGYTF. DNA of the CDR3: TGTGCCTGGGCCCGGACAGGGGGCCCTAACTATGGCTACACCTTC.

V is TRBV30 and J is TRBJ2-7, with D tentatively TRBD2 (5 bases). CDR1 is GTSNPN and CDR2 is SVGIG in the germline V gene (reference sequence). V lost 1 base and J 3 bases, leaving 10 bases between the germline ends. There are 13 residues in the CDR3. The CDR3 DNA is TGTGCCTGGAGTGGGGAGTTCATCTACGAGCAGTACTTC. Translated, it gives CAWSGEFIYEQYF.

This chain links TRBV14 with TRBJ1-2; 7 positions agree with TRBD1. Germline CDR1 and CDR2: SGHDN and FVKESK. V lost 4 bases and J lost 5; bases outside the gene matches: 10. This CDR3 contains 15 residues. CDR3 protein: CASSPRQGYQYGYTF. The CDR3 nucleotides read TGTGCCAGCAGCCCCCGACAGGGATATCAATATGGCTACACCTTC.

Here the CDR3 reads CASSLSDRDSYGYTF. CDR3 nucleotide sequence: TGTGCCAGCAGCTTATCAGACCGGGACAGCTATGGCTACACCTTC. The rearrangement uses TRBV7-9 and TRBJ1-2; TRBD1 aligns across 7 bases. The germline V gene encodes CDR1 SEHNR and CDR2 FQNEAQ (reference sequence). This CDR3 spans 15 amino acids. The ends lost 2 bases at V and 4 bases at J; junction bases unmatched: 7. Full variable domain (outside the CDR3, taken from reference TRBV7-9 and TRBJ1-2): DTGVSQNPRHKITKRGQNVTFRCDPISEHNRLYWYRQTLGQGPEFLTYFQNEAQLEKSRLLSDRFSAERPKGSFSTLEIQRTEQGDSAMYLCASSLSDRDSYGYTFGSGTRLTVV.

This rearrangement joins TRBV6-5 to TRBJ2-5; D ambiguous. V was clipped by 5 bases and J by 7 bases, with 14 bases between them. Looked up from germline, CDR1 is MNHEY and CDR2 is SVGAGI. The CDR3 is made up of 13 amino acids. CDR3 sequence reads: CASSPTTPRTQYF. The CDR3 DNA reads as TGTGCCAGCAGTCCTACAACCCCCAGGACCCAGTACTTC.

This clone was observed a few times. The CDR3 loop is CASSADLNTEAFF. CDR3 coding DNA: TGTGCCAGCAGCGCCGATTTGAACACTGAAGCTTTCTTT. The chain couples TRBV7-6 to TRBJ1-1; D gene ambiguous. This CDR3 contains 13 residues. CDR1 SGHVS and CDR2 FNYEAQ come from the germline V gene. Trimming stripped 5 bases from V and 0 bases from J, with 7 bases between.

The rearrangement uses TRBV7-7 and TRBJ2-2, with TRBD1 as a possible D gene (6 bases). Germline-derived CDR1 and CDR2 are SSHAT and FNYEAQ (reference sequence). Trimming took 5 bases from V and 6 from J, leaving 13 bases between them. The length of the CDR3 is 14 residues. The CDR3: CASSQDRSSGELFF. The CDR3, as DNA: TGTGCCAGCAGCCAAGACAGGAGCTCCGGGGAGCTGTTTTTT.